A single sample gave rise to the 23 T cell receptor beta chains below, sequenced in a study of spatial heterogeneity in lung cancer. Specified time point: sample taken at primary tumor resection. Whole RNA obtained from tumor, nontumor lung or frozen PBMC underwent sequencing without sorting. TCRdb independently ran MiXCR on the 5' RACE reads; one entry per CDR3 protein. Among a few thousand distinct CDR3 sequences listed, over 25% were seen once. Sequenced here: PBMCs, sampled at surgery. These receptors were taken from a male donor with early-stage non-small cell lung cancer.

There are many counts of this clonotype. J is TRBJ1-2 and V is TRBV3-1; D remains unclear. The CDR3 loop spans 14 amino acids. The germline gives CDR1 LGHDT, CDR2 YNNKEL (reference sequence). V gave up 0 bases and J gave up 7 bases, with 12 bases separating them. CDR3 sequence: CASSQDVGRSGYTF. In DNA form, the CDR3 reads TGTGCCAGCAGCCAAGATGTTGGGCGGAGTGGCTACACCTTC.

A note on this clonotype: Just one base apart from a much larger clone, this may be a read error. As the CDR3 is not closed by the conserved phenylalanine or tryptophan, this likely results from a read error. The chain uses TRBV20-1 and TRBJ2-7, with TRBD2 matching over 11 bases. CDR3 length equals 14 residues. Per germline, CDR1 DFQATT and CDR2 SNEGSKA (reference sequence). V shed 6 bases, J shed 2 bases, and the junction held 6 bases outside the gene matches. This chain's CDR3 is CSATTSGAAYEQYS. The CDR3 nucleotides are TGCAGTGCCACGACTAGCGGGGCCGCCTACGAGCAGTACTCC.

This clonotype is medium-sized within its sample. The chain is built from TRBV28 and TRBJ2-4; D is unresolved. CDR1 is MDHEN, CDR2 SYDVKM, per germline. V gave up 5 bases and J gave up 0 bases, with 11 bases separating them. The CDR3 loop spans 15 amino acids. CDR3 region: CASSTTDLAKNIQYF. DNA for the CDR3: TGTGCCAGCAGTACGACCGACCTAGCCAAAAACATTCAGTACTTC.

This clonotype was detected only a few times. The chain has TRBV7-9 and TRBJ2-7; D call uncertain. V gave up 3 bases and J gave up 0 bases, with 3 bases separating them. The CDR3 has 12 amino acids. In germline, CDR1 is SEHNR, CDR2 FQNEAQ (reference sequence). The CDR3 is CASSFNSYEQYF. The CDR3 DNA is TGTGCCAGCAGCTTCAACTCCTACGAGCAGTACTTC.

The V and J genes are TRBV3-1 and TRBJ1-1; D unclear. The V end was cut by 3 bases, the J end by 1 base, with 12 bases between. CDR3 size: 15 residues. Germline CDR1 reads LGHDT; CDR2 reads YNNKEL (reference sequence). CDR3 loop: CASSHIPGSNTEAFF. The CDR3 region has the DNA TGTGCCAGCAGCCATATACCAGGATCGAACACTGAAGCTTTCTTT.

This chain joins TRBV2 and TRBJ2-3, with 8 bases that match TRBD1. The CDR3 has 14 amino acids. After removal of 6 bases from V and 1 base from J, the junction contained 3 bases not matched to a gene. Germline V lookup: CDR1 SNHLY, CDR2 FYNNEI. CDR3 protein: CASRRTGRTDTQYF. CDR3 nucleotides: TGTGCCAGCAGAAGGACAGGGCGCACAGATACGCAGTATTTT. Filled out from reference TRBV2 and TRBJ2-3, the complete variable domain reads EPEVTQTPSHQVTQMGQEVILRCVPISNHLYFYWYRQILGQKVEFLVSFYNNEISEKSEIFDDQFSVERPDGSNFTLKIRSTKLEDSAMYFCASRRTGRTDTQYFGPGTRLTVL.

Comments on this clonotype: A junction boundary mismatches the germline segment, possibly from a read error. The chain links TRBV7-7 to TRBJ2-1; 10 bases align to TRBD1. This CDR3 contains 15 residues. The germline V gene has CDR1 SSHAT and CDR2 FNYEAQ (reference sequence). CDR3 sequence reads: CASSLGTGVGDEQFF. In DNA, the CDR3 is TGTGCTAGCAGCCTTGGGACAGGGGTCGGAGATGAGCAGTTCTTC. Combining the CDR3 with reference TRBV7-7 and TRBJ2-1 gives the whole variable domain GAGVSQSPRYKVTKRGQDVTLRCDPISSHATLYWYQQALGQGPEFLTYFNYEAQPDKSGLPSDRFSAERPEGSISTLTIQRTEQRDSAMYRCASSLGTGVGDEQFFGPGTRLTVL.

This clonotype was seen a few times. V is TRBV7-8 and J is TRBJ2-1, with D perhaps being TRBD1 or TRBD2 (5 bases each). V was cut by 2 bases and J by 0 bases, with 11 bases left in between. CDR3 size: 16 residues. The germline V gene encodes CDR1 SGHVS and CDR2 FQNEAQ. Here the CDR3 reads CASSLTGTSSYNEQFF. As DNA, the CDR3 is TGTGCCAGCAGCTTAACCGGGACCTCCTCCTACAATGAGCAGTTCTTC.

By share of the sample, this clonotype is medium-sized. This chain links TRBV28 with TRBJ1-2; D gene ambiguous. V lost 7 bases to trimming and J lost 8 bases, with 17 bases between them. From germline, CDR1 is MDHEN and CDR2 SYDVKM. The CDR3 consists of 13 residues. This CDR3 reads CASIDVQALGYTF. CDR3 DNA sequence: TGTGCCAGCATCGACGTTCAGGCTCTCGGCTACACCTTC.

On this clonotype itself: A single base separates this from a much larger clone, so it may be a read error. J is TRBJ1-5 and V is TRBV4-1; D unresolved. The CDR3 is 16 amino acids. Germline values: CDR1 MGHRA, CDR2 YSYEKL. The CDR3 DNA follows: TGCGCCAGCAGCCAAGATTGGTTAGGGTTCAATCAGCCCGAGCATTTT. It codes for CASSQDWLGFNQPEHF.

This clonotype was counted ten times or more. V is TRBV28 and J is TRBJ2-5; TRBD2 matches at 9 bases. The germline V gene has CDR1 MDHEN and CDR2 SYDVKM. The CDR3 consists of 14 residues. Unmatched junction bases numbered 11, after V lost 10 bases and J lost 5 bases. The CDR3 DNA follows: TGTGCCACCGCCTTAGCGGGAGTAGGTGAGACCCAGTACTTC. Amino acids: CATALAGVGETQYF.

This clonotype was found many times. V and J are TRBV29-1 and TRBJ2-1, with D tentatively TRBD2 (6 bases). The germline CDR1 and CDR2 sequences are SQVTM and ANQGSEA. This CDR3 has 16 residues. V dropped 0 bases and J dropped 7 bases, with 19 bases sitting between them. The CDR3 DNA is TGCAGCGTTGAAGATCAATGGAGGGACGTGGGGAATGAGCAGTTCTTC. It translates to CSVEDQWRDVGNEQFF.

By its share, this clonotype is medium-sized (0.01 to 0.1%). CDR3 DNA: TGCAGCGTTGAAAGAGGATCAGCCTACAATGAGCAGTTCTTC. Translation gives CSVERGSAYNEQFF. This chain joins TRBV29-1 and TRBJ2-1; D is unclear. Looked up from germline, CDR1 is SQVTM and CDR2 is ANQGSEA. The CDR3 has 14 amino acids. V lost 2 bases and J 2 bases, leaving 10 bases between the germline ends.

This clonotype was observed many times. The chain has TRBV5-6 and TRBJ2-5; 12 bases fit TRBD2. CDR3 length equals 16 residues. Germline loops: CDR1 SGHDT, CDR2 YYEEEE. V trimming: 3 bases; J trimming: 7 bases; junction bases outside the gene matches: 10. The CDR3 nucleotides read TGTGCCAGCAGCTCGAGGACTAGCGGGGCTCGGGCGACCCAGTACTTC. This encodes CASSSRTSGARATQYF. The full variable domain, completed using reference TRBV5-6 and TRBJ2-5, is DAGVTQSPTHLIKTRGQQVTLRCSPKSGHDTVSWYQQALGQGPQFIFQYYEEEERQRGNFPDRFSGHQFPNYSSELNVNALLLGDSALYLCASSSRTSGARATQYFGPGTRLLVL.

Ten or more counts support this clonotype. The chain couples TRBV28 to TRBJ1-5; perhaps TRBD1 as D (5 bases). Germline V gives CDR1 MDHEN, CDR2 SYDVKM. V shed 1 base and J shed 6 bases, with 10 bases lying between them. The CDR3 is made up of 14 amino acids. The CDR3 loop reads CASSLFRGGQPQHF. The CDR3 DNA is TGTGCCAGCAGTTTATTCCGGGGGGGTCAGCCCCAGCATTTT.

In this sample, this clonotype turned up once. A much larger clone sits a single nucleotide away, making a read error possible. The chain has TRBV20-1 and TRBJ2-1; TRBD1 is a possible D gene (6 bases). The DNA end lines up better with TRBJ2-7; the J call may be wrong. CDR1 is DFQATT, CDR2 SNEGSKA, per germline (reference sequence). CDR3 size: 13 residues. CDR3 in amino acids: CSARVGALNEQYF. Written as DNA, the CDR3 is TGCAGTGCTAGAGTGGGGGCGCTCAATGAGCAGTACTTC.

This clonotype showed up just a few times. V is TRBV10-2 and J is TRBJ2-5; D possibly corresponds to TRBD1 (6 bases). The CDR3 totals 13 residues. V was pared by 5 bases and J by 2 bases, with 9 bases between. Per the germline V gene, CDR1 is WSHSY and CDR2 is SAAADI. The CDR3 sequence is CASSSTGQETQYF. The CDR3 DNA is TGCGCCAGCAGTTCGACAGGACAAGAGACCCAGTACTTC.

The genes are TRBV29-1 and TRBJ1-5; D gene ambiguous. The CDR3 totals 12 residues. The germline CDR1 and CDR2 sequences are SQVTM and ANQGSEA. Trimming shortened V by 7 bases and J by 0 bases, and 7 bases separated the two germline ends. As DNA, the CDR3 is TGCAGCGCGCGTTATAGCAATCAGCCCCAGCATTTT. This sequence encodes CSARYSNQPQHF. The full variable domain, in which reference TRBV29-1 and TRBJ1-5 provide the parts outside the CDR3, is SAVISQKPSRDICQRGTSLTIQCQVDSQVTMMFWYRQQPGQSLTLIATANQGSEATYESGFVIDKFPISRPNLTFSTLTVSNMSPEDSSIYLCSARYSNQPQHFGDGTRLSIL.

This clonotype was detected only a few times. One end of the junction is discordant with germline, which a read error may explain. The V call is TRBV28, the J call TRBJ2-7, with D maybe TRBD1 (6 bases). This CDR3 region has 11 residues. Germline V gene sequence: CDR1 MDHEN, CDR2 SYDVKM. The DNA for the CDR3 is TGTGCCAGCAGCCACCCCGGGACACCGGACTTC. Translating it yields CASSHPGTPDF.

The V call is TRBV20-1, the J call TRBJ2-3; 9 bases match TRBD1. The CDR3 totals 15 residues. J lost 3 bases, V lost 3 bases, and 7 bases had no gene match. CDR1 and CDR2 from the germline V gene are DFQATT and SNEGSKA (reference sequence). Written as DNA, the CDR3 is TGCAGTGCTAGGACGGGACAGGGTCGGACAGATACGCAGTATTTT. Protein: CSARTGQGRTDTQYF.

J is TRBJ2-2 and V is TRBV2; D gene unclear. The CDR3 contains 11 residues. Deletions cut 4 bases from V and 8 bases from J, with 5 bases between. The germline CDR1 and CDR2 sequences are SNHLY and FYNNEI. This chain's CDR3 is CASSGGGELFF. The CDR3 DNA is TGTGCCAGCAGTGGTGGGGGGGAGCTGTTTTTT. Based on the CDR3 plus reference TRBV2 and TRBJ2-2, the full variable domain is EPEVTQTPSHQVTQMGQEVILRCVPISNHLYFYWYRQILGQKVEFLVSFYNNEISEKSEIFDDQFSVERPDGSNFTLKIRSTKLEDSAMYFCASSGGGELFFGEGSRLTVL.

J is TRBJ2-5 and V is TRBV12-5; D is perhaps TRBD1 (5 bases). Looked up from germline, CDR1 is LGHNT and CDR2 is FRNRAP. The CDR3 length is 16 residues. Trimming cost V 2 bases and J 2 bases, with 15 bases left between them. The DNA for the CDR3 is TGTGCTAGTGGTTTGCGCTTAGGACAACTACAAGAGACCCAGTACTTC. Its protein is CASGLRLGQLQETQYF.

This clonotype was counted a few times. V is TRBV6-1 and J is TRBJ2-4, with D possibly matching TRBD1 (7 bases). This CDR3 region has 16 residues. Germline values: CDR1 MNHNS, CDR2 SASEGT. Trimming took off 1 base at V and 4 bases at J, with 14 bases between the two ends. The CDR3 nucleotides read TGTGCCAGCAGTGAAGGTTCGTCAGGGGGGAAAAACATTCAGTACTTC. Translating gives CASSEGSSGGKNIQYF.